The present entry profiles one T cell receptor (beta chain) with its context. Its antigen remains unknown. At one end the junction does not follow the germline gene, possibly because of a read error. The CDR3 runs to 14 residues. Germline V lookup: CDR1 MGHRA, CDR2 YSYEKL. The data were taken from a study of tumor-infiltrating lymphocytes in primary liver carcinoma. Study summary: Surgical resection was used to treat these primary liver carcinoma patients. Per sample, productive TCRbeta reads numbered roughly 3.65 to 7.13 million, similar across tissue types. Study findings and constraints: Tumor-adjacent and tumor-blood pairs shared less of their repertoires than tumor region pairs shared.

Using a constant-region primer together with ProtoScript II reverse transcriptase, TCR beta cDNA was made from around 0.55 ug of total RNA. Libraries for TCR beta were built through three nested multiplex PCR rounds, which together made up a slightly modified ARM-PCR procedure. Use of TRBV1-TRBV30 forward primers with a C-beta reverse primer characterized the first two PCR rounds, which lasted 10 cycles each. TCRdb re-called the multiplex PCR reads with MiXCR, one entry per CDR3 protein. Of fewer than 250,000 distinct CDR3 sequences in the sample, around 60% are singletons; the top ten hold roughly 7%. RNA was extracted from whole blood without cell sorting, alongside germline DNA.

This clonotype originated in a woman in her fifties or sixties with primary liver carcinoma and hepatitis B virus infection. Sequencing used peripheral blood. The chain carries TRBV4-1 and TRBJ2-3; 10 bases agree with TRBD1. DNA of the CDR3: TGCGCCAGCAGCCAAGGGACAGGGGGAGATATGCAGTGTTTT. Translated: CASSQGTGGDMQCF.